A single sample is the source of the 18 T cell receptor beta chains below, sequenced in a study of T cell responses to AZD1222 COVID-19 vaccine. Some clones are missing from TCRdb's copy, which holds only in-frame ones; the method was immunoSEQ multiplex PCR. This repertoire shows around 87,000 clones, about nine tenths found once; its top ten account for 10%. The source material was peripheral blood, sampled on day 0 of AZD1222 vaccination. These receptors came from an adult in good health.

The gene calls are TRBV7-8 and TRBJ1-5; maybe TRBD1 (5 bases). V was clipped by 1 base and J by 2 bases, with 18 bases between them. The CDR3 loop spans 18 amino acids. The germline gives CDR1 SGHVS, CDR2 FQNEAQ. The CDR3 region is CASSLVQLGGSRNQPQHF. For the CDR3, the DNA is TGTGCCAGCAGCTTAGTCCAGTTGGGGGGGTCTCGCAATCAGCCCCAGCATTTT.

The chain has TRBV2 and TRBJ1-1; TRBD1 agrees at 7 bases. Germline V lookup: CDR1 SNHLY, CDR2 FYNNEI. The CDR3 spans 15 residues. J gave up 1 base and V 5 bases, and 7 bases lay outside the gene matches. The CDR3 nucleotides are TGTGCCAGCAGTCCACAGGGGTTGGGGAACACTGAAGCTTTCTTT. It encodes CASSPQGLGNTEAFF. The full variable domain, with the rest looked up from reference TRBV2 and TRBJ1-1, is EPEVTQTPSHQVTQMGQEVILRCVPISNHLYFYWYRQILGQKVEFLVSFYNNEISEKSEIFDDQFSVERPDGSNFTLKIRSTKLEDSAMYFCASSPQGLGNTEAFFGQGTRLTVV.

This sequence joins TRBV5-5 and TRBJ2-2; D may match TRBD1 or TRBD2 (5 bases each). V lost 5 bases and J lost 4, with 21 bases in between. Looked up from germline, CDR1 is SGHKS and CDR2 is YYEKEE (reference sequence). This CDR3 spans 17 amino acids. The CDR3 sequence is CASSQAPGGSGTGELFF. CDR3 DNA: TGTGCCAGCAGTCAGGCACCTGGGGGTTCGGGCACCGGGGAGCTGTTTTTT.

V usage is TRBV27 and J usage is TRBJ1-1, with D maybe TRBD1 (6 bases). The germline V and J ends were trimmed by 5 bases and 4 bases, with 14 bases remaining between them. This CDR3 contains 14 residues. Per the germline V gene, CDR1 is MNHEY and CDR2 is SMNVEV (reference sequence). The CDR3 region is CASSPQGVGTEAFF. Here the CDR3 DNA reads TGTGCCAGCAGTCCACAGGGAGTCGGCACTGAAGCTTTCTTT.

The V and J genes are TRBV5-1 and TRBJ1-1; 7 nucleotides align to TRBD1. V trimming: 4 bases; J trimming: 3 bases; junction bases outside the gene matches: 12. Germline assignment: CDR1 SGHRS and CDR2 YFSETQ. CDR3 length equals 16 residues. The CDR3 region is CASSRRQGREDTEAFF. The CDR3 DNA is TGCGCCAGCAGCCGAAGACAGGGTCGAGAGGACACTGAAGCTTTCTTT.

The V call is TRBV27, the J call TRBJ2-1; 10 bases match TRBD2. This CDR3 has 13 amino acids. CDR1 is MNHEY, CDR2 SMNVEV, per germline (reference sequence). The J segment lost 5 bases and the V segment lost 6 bases, leaving 1 base of the junction unmatched. CDR3 DNA: TGTGCCAGCAGAACTAGCGGGAACAATGAGCAGTTCTTC. It is translated as CASRTSGNNEQFF.

The CDR3 nucleotides are TGTGCCAGTAGTATAGGGGGATCGATGAACACTGAAGCTTTCTTT. Protein product: CASSIGGSMNTEAFF. The rearrangement links TRBV19 to TRBJ1-1; D is unclear. The CDR3 runs to 15 residues. Trimming stripped 1 base from V and 0 bases from J, with 9 bases between. Per the germline V gene, CDR1 is LNHDA and CDR2 is SQIVND (reference sequence).

The rearrangement joins TRBV6-6 to TRBJ2-3; D may be TRBD2 (5 bases). V was pared by 5 bases and J by 3 bases, with 9 bases between. This CDR3 region has 13 residues. CDR1 is MNHNY, CDR2 SVGAGI, per germline (reference sequence). The CDR3 bases are TGTGCCAGCAGTCAACCGGGGACAGATACGCAGTATTTT. Protein: CASSQPGTDTQYF.

The chain couples TRBV7-9 to TRBJ2-5; D is possibly TRBD1 (6 bases). The CDR3 totals 13 residues. Germline V gives CDR1 SEHNR, CDR2 FQNEAQ (reference sequence). The V end lost 4 bases, the J end lost 5 bases, and 11 bases lay between the germline ends. CDR3 protein: CASSSSGEETQYF. The CDR3, as DNA: TGTGCCAGCAGCTCCTCAGGGGAGGAGACCCAGTACTTC.

A single count supports this clone. CDR3 sequence reads: CASSLAKTGGYGYTF. The CDR3 DNA reads TGCGCCAGCAGCCTAGCGAAGACAGGGGGCTATGGCTACACCTTC. This chain uses TRBV4-1 with TRBJ1-2; 9 nucleotides match TRBD1. Looked up from germline, CDR1 is MGHRA and CDR2 is YSYEKL. The CDR3 covers 15 residues. Germline trimming cut 4 bases from V and 4 bases from J; bases unmatched to any gene: 7.

This clone came up a few times. V and J are TRBV18 and TRBJ1-1; 9 bases match TRBD1. The V gene's germline CDR1 is KGHSH and CDR2 LQKENI. After removal of 1 base from V and 3 bases from J, the junction contained 3 bases not matched to a gene. This CDR3 has 15 amino acids. CDR3 coding DNA: TGTGCCAGCTCACCACTAAGGACAGGGGACACTGAAGCTTTCTTT. It specifies CASSPLRTGDTEAFF.

The CDR3 loop reads CASSSTPTGGYGYTF. In nucleotides, the CDR3 is TGTGCCAGCAGCTCCACCCCCACAGGCGGCTATGGCTACACCTTC. This sequence joins TRBV28 and TRBJ1-2, with a tentative D call TRBD1 (5 bases). V was trimmed by 6 bases and J by 4 bases, leaving 18 bases between them. CDR1 and CDR2 from the germline V gene are MDHEN and SYDVKM. The CDR3 loop spans 15 amino acids.

J is TRBJ1-5 and V is TRBV7-8; weak D call: TRBD1 (6 bases). The CDR3 is 15 residues long. Germline CDR1 SGHVS, CDR2 FQNEAQ. V lost 0 bases, J lost 7 bases, and 13 bases lay in between. The CDR3 DNA sequence: TGTGCCAGCAGCTTAGCGGGGGGCCGGGGGCAGCCCCAGCATTTT. Translation: CASSLAGGRGQPQHF.

The chain employs TRBV2 and TRBJ2-7; D is unclear. V was pared by 6 bases and J by 3 bases, with 3 bases between. CDR1 is SNHLY and CDR2 is FYNNEI in the germline V gene. The CDR3 length is 10 residues. The DNA for the CDR3 is TGTGCCAGCAGGGACTACGAGCAGTACTTC. As protein: CASRDYEQYF.

This clone has more than one count but fewer than ten. The gene calls are TRBV9 and TRBJ2-2, with D unresolved. With 0 bases removed from V and 2 bases from J, the gap between germline ends came to 8 bases. CDR1 is SGDLS, CDR2 YYNGEE, per germline. There are 15 residues in the CDR3. This CDR3 reads CASSVAAVNTGELFF. As DNA, the CDR3 is TGTGCCAGCAGCGTAGCGGCAGTTAACACCGGGGAGCTGTTTTTT.

The chain has TRBV11-2 and TRBJ2-4; D might be TRBD1 (5 bases). Trimming cost V 5 bases and J 9 bases, with 17 bases left between them. From germline, CDR1 is SGHAT and CDR2 FQNNGV. The CDR3 consists of 14 residues. Written as DNA, the CDR3 is TGTGCCAGCAGCCAGAGACGCGGACACGGCATTCAGTACTTC. Amino acids: CASSQRRGHGIQYF. The full variable domain, in which reference TRBV11-2 and TRBJ2-4 provide the parts outside the CDR3, is EAGVAQSPRYKIIEKRQSVAFWCNPISGHATLYWYQQILGQGPKLLIQFQNNGVVDDSQLPKDRFSAERLKGVDSTLKIQPAKLEDSAVYLCASSQRRGHGIQYFGAGTRLSVL.

CDR3 sequence: CASSFDLNTEAFF. As DNA, the CDR3 is TGTGCCAGCAGCTTCGATTTGAACACTGAAGCTTTCTTT. This chain connects TRBV5-6 to TRBJ1-1; D uncertain. The V and J ends lost 2 bases and 0 bases respectively, with 5 bases between them. The CDR3 length is 13 residues. In germline, CDR1 is SGHDT, CDR2 YYEEEE.

This chain joins TRBV15 and TRBJ1-5; tentatively, D is TRBD1 (6 bases). Germline V CDR1 and CDR2: LNHNV, YYDKDF (reference sequence). Trimming removed 0 bases at V and 5 bases at J, with 11 bases between. The CDR3 has 15 amino acids. The CDR3 spells CATSRDPRGDQPQHF. The CDR3 bases are TGTGCCACCAGCAGAGACCCCAGGGGTGATCAGCCCCAGCATTTT.